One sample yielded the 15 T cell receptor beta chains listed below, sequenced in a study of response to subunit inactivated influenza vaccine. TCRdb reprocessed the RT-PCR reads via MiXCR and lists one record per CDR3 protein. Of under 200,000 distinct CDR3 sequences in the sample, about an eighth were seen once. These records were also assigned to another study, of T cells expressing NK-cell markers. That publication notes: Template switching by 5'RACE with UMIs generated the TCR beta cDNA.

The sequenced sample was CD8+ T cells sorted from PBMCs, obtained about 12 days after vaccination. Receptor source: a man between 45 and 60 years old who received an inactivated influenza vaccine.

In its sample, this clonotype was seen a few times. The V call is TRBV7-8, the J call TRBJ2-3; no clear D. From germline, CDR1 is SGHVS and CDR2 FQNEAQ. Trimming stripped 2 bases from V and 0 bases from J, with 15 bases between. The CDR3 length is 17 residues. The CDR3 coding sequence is TGTGCCAGCAGCTTAATCAGTCGAACGCGCAGCACAGATACGCAGTATTTT. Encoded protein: CASSLISRTRSTDTQYF.

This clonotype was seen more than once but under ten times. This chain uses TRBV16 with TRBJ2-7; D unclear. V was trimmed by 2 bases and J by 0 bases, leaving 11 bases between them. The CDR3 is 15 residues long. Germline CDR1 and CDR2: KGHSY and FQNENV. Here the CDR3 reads CASSQNSLDSYEQYF. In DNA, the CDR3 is TGTGCCAGCAGCCAAAACAGTTTGGACTCCTACGAGCAGTACTTC.

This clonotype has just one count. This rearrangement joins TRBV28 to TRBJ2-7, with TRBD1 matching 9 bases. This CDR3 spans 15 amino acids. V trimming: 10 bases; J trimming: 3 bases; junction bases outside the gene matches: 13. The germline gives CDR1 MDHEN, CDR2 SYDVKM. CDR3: CATRTRTGEGYEQYF. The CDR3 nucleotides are TGTGCCACGCGAACAAGGACAGGGGAGGGCTACGAGCAGTACTTC.

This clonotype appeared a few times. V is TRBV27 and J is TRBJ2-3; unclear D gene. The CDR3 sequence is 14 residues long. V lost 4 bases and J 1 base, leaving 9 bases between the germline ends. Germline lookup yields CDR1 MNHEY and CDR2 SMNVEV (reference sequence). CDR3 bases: TGTGCCAGCAGTTGGTCCGTCGGCACAGATACGCAGTATTTT. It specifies CASSWSVGTDTQYF.

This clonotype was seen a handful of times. The CDR3 reads CASSETGGPYNEQFF. The DNA for the CDR3 is TGCGCCAGCAGCGAGACAGGGGGTCCCTACAATGAGCAGTTCTTC. This chain connects TRBV5-1 to TRBJ2-1; 9 nucleotides match TRBD1. Trimming cost V 4 bases and J 2 bases; bases outside gene matches: 4. The CDR3 contains 15 residues. The V gene's germline CDR1 is SGHRS and CDR2 YFSETQ.

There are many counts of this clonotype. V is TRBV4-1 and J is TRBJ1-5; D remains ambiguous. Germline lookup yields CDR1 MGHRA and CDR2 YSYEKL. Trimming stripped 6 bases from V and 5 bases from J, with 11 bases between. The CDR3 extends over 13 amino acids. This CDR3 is CASSLGLDQPQHF. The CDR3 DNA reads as TGCGCCAGCAGTCTAGGGTTGGATCAGCCCCAGCATTTT.

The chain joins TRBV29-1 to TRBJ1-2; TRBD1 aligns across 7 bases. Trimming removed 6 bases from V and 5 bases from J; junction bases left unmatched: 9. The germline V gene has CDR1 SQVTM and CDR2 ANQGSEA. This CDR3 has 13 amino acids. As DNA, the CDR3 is TGCAGCGTCGGAACAGGGGCCGATTATGGCTACACCTTC. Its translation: CSVGTGADYGYTF.

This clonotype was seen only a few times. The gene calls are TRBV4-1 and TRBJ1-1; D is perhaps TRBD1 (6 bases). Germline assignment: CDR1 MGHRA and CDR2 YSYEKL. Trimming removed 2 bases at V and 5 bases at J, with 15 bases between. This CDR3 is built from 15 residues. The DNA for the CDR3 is TGCGCCAGCAGCCAACCTACAGGGAGGGGAACTGAAGCTTTCTTT. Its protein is CASSQPTGRGTEAFF.

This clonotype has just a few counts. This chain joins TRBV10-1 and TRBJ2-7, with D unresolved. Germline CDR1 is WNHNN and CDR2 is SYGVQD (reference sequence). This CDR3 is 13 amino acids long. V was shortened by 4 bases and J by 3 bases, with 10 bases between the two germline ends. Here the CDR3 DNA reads TGCGCCAGCAGTGTCAGGTTGGGCTACGAGCAGTACTTC. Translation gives CASSVRLGYEQYF.

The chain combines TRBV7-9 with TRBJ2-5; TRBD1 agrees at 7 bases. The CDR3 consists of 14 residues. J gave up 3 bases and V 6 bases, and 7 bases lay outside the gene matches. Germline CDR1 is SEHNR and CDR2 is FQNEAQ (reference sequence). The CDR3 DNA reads TGTGCCAGCAGACGGACAGGTTTGAAAGAGACCCAGTACTTC. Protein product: CASRRTGLKETQYF.

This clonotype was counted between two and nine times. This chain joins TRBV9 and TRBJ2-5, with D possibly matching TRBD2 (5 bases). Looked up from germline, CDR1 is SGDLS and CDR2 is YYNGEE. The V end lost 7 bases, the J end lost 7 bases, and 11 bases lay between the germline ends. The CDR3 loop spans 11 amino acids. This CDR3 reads CASGSAGTQYF. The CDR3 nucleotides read TGTGCCAGCGGATCGGCGGGGACCCAGTACTTC.

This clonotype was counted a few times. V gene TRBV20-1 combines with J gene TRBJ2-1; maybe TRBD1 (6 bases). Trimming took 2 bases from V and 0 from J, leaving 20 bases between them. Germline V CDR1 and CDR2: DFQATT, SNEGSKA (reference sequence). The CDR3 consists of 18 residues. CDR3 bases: TGCAGTGCTAGAAGGCAGGGATGGGGGCAAAGCTCCTACAATGAGCAGTTCTTC. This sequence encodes CSARRQGWGQSSYNEQFF.

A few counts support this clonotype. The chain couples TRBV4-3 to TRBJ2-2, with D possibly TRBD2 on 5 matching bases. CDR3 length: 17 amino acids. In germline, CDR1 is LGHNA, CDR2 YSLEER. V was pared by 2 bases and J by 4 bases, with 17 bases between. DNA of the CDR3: TGCGCCAGCAGCCAAAAACTTCAGTCAGGAGGCACCGGGGAGCTGTTTTTT. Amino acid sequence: CASSQKLQSGGTGELFF.

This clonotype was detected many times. Here the CDR3 DNA reads TGTGCCAGCAGCTTATACCCCGGGACAGGCGATGAGCAGTTCTTC. Its protein product is CASSLYPGTGDEQFF. The chain recombines TRBV11-2 with TRBJ2-1; the match to TRBD1 covers 8 bases. The length of the CDR3 is 15 residues. Germline V CDR1 and CDR2: SGHAT, FQNNGV. Trimming removed 2 bases from V and 8 bases from J; junction bases left unmatched: 8.

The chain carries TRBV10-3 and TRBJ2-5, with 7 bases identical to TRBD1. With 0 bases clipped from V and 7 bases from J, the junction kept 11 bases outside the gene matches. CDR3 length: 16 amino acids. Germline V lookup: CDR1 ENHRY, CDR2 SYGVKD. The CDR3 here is CAISESGPQGSGTQYF. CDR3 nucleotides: TGTGCCATCAGTGAGTCGGGACCACAGGGGTCCGGGACCCAGTACTTC.